The 23 T cell receptor beta chains in this list originate from one sample, sequenced in a study of T-cell memory formation after mild COVID-19 (dated by TCRdb to the early 2020s). The protocol used for the library was 5' RACE. The sequencer was an Illumina NovaSeq 6000. Using fastp trimming at Q25 and MiXCR clonotype assembly, TCRdb reanalyzed the public sequencing data and kept in-frame beta chains. Under each unique CDR3 protein, matching rows form one entry showing the most common genes and DNA. This sample lists almost 550,000 distinct CDR3 sequences; roughly 22% were detected once. The biggest ten clones account for roughly an eighth of the sample. The sample taken for sequencing was PBMCs or a T cell subset sorted from them (not recorded which). The receptors stem from an adult woman who had mild COVID-19 (a few samples of this study predate the infection). The sample titles of this study are shuffled in the database, so cell type and time point are left out; the donor was told from shared clones.

The genes are TRBV7-2 and TRBJ2-7, with D possibly matching TRBD2 (6 bases). Germline assignment: CDR1 SGHTA and CDR2 FQGNSA. V lost 4 bases, J lost 3 bases, and 13 bases lay in between. This CDR3 spans 14 amino acids. DNA of the CDR3: TGTGCCAGCAGCTCCGGACTATACCTCTACGAGCAGTACTTC. Translation gives CASSSGLYLYEQYF.

The V and J genes are TRBV7-2 and TRBJ2-5, with 12 bases lining up with TRBD2. CDR1 and CDR2 (germline): SGHTA, FQGNSA. This CDR3 has 19 amino acids. V shed 5 bases and J 2 bases; nucleotides not matched to a gene: 15. The DNA of the CDR3 is TGTGCCAGCAGCCGAACTAGCGGGGGGCCAAGAAGGGGACAAGAGACCCAGTACTTC. Its translation is CASSRTSGGPRRGQETQYF.

The sample holds many counts of this clonotype. This sequence joins TRBV7-9 and TRBJ2-5, with D unresolved. The CDR3 is 14 residues long. Trimming pared 2 bases from V and 5 bases from J, leaving 12 bases between. Looked up from germline, CDR1 is SEHNR and CDR2 is FQNEAQ (reference sequence). The CDR3 sequence is CASSLLNAGETQYF. CDR3 DNA sequence: TGTGCCAGCAGCTTACTCAACGCCGGGGAGACCCAGTACTTC.

This clonotype was seen a few times. The chain combines TRBV5-1 with TRBJ2-3; TRBD2 agrees at 7 bases. Trimming took 2 bases from V and 1 from J; bases not matched to a gene: 4. Looked up from germline, CDR1 is SGHRS and CDR2 is YFSETQ. The CDR3 spans 15 residues. The DNA for the CDR3 is TGCGCCAGCAGCTTCGATGCGGGGGGCACAGATACGCAGTATTTT. Protein product: CASSFDAGGTDTQYF.

Here the CDR3 reads CASILRGGEQFF. CDR3 coding DNA: TGTGCCAGCATACTTAGGGGAGGTGAGCAGTTCTTC. The chain links TRBV2 to TRBJ2-1, with TRBD2 as a possible D gene (6 bases). The germline CDR1 and CDR2 sequences are SNHLY and FYNNEI. With 7 bases removed from V and 9 bases from J, the gap between germline ends came to 13 bases. There are 12 residues in the CDR3.

This clonotype has more than one count but fewer than ten. The chain has TRBV7-9 and TRBJ2-7; D unresolved. The CDR3 extends over 13 amino acids. Looked up from germline, CDR1 is SEHNR and CDR2 is FQNEAQ (reference sequence). V was pared by 5 bases and J by 4 bases, with 12 bases between. The CDR3 here is CASSPPSGYEQYF. The CDR3 DNA is TGTGCCAGCAGCCCCCCCAGTGGGTACGAGCAGTACTTC.

This clonotype was recorded a few times. J is TRBJ1-2 and V is TRBV19; 8 bases are a match to TRBD1. This CDR3 is 15 amino acids long. The V gene's germline CDR1 is LNHDA and CDR2 SQIVND (reference sequence). V was clipped by 5 bases and J by 7 bases; unmatched bases: 12. CDR3 sequence: CASSDRTGTILGYTF. CDR3 in DNA: TGTGCCAGTAGTGACAGGACAGGGACCATCCTTGGCTACACCTTC.

The chain combines TRBV5-1 with TRBJ1-1; possible D gene TRBD1, 6 bases. Between the trimmed V and J ends, which lost 5 bases and 4 bases, there was a span of 15 bases. The CDR3 is 14 amino acids. Germline values: CDR1 SGHRS, CDR2 YFSETQ. In DNA, the CDR3 is TGCGCCAGCAGGCCTGACAGGTCGGGCACTGAAGCTTTCTTT. Translated: CASRPDRSGTEAFF. The full variable domain, with the rest looked up from reference TRBV5-1 and TRBJ1-1, is KAGVTQTPRYLIKTRGQQVTLSCSPISGHRSVSWYQQTPGQGLQFLFEYFSETQRNKGNFPGRFSGRQFSNSRSEMNVSTLELGDSALYLCASRPDRSGTEAFFGQGTRLTVV.

This chain links TRBV7-2 with TRBJ2-7, with 10 bases lining up with TRBD1. Germline assignment: CDR1 SGHTA and CDR2 FQGNSA. J was trimmed by 5 bases and V by 6 bases; bases with no gene match: 4. This CDR3 spans 13 amino acids. CDR3 sequence: CASSWDRGNEQYF. CDR3 in DNA: TGTGCCAGCAGTTGGGACAGGGGTAACGAGCAGTACTTC.

This clonotype was seen more than once but under ten times. The chain employs TRBV5-1 and TRBJ1-5; 8 bases fit TRBD1. CDR1 and CDR2 (germline): SGHRS, YFSETQ. Unmatched junction bases numbered 8, after V lost 9 bases and J lost 6 bases. There are 13 residues in the CDR3. CDR3 bases: TGCGCCACCAGGGGGCTACCTGGTCAGCCCCAGCATTTT. It yields the protein CATRGLPGQPQHF.

This clonotype was recorded a few times. V and J are TRBV14 and TRBJ2-1; 11 positions agree with TRBD2. V was pared by 2 bases and J by 9 bases, with 12 bases of the junction left unmatched. The CDR3 has 17 residues. Germline-derived CDR1 and CDR2 are SGHDN and FVKESK. In DNA form, the CDR3 reads TGTGCCAGCAGCCAACCGGAAACTAGCGGGAGAGGATCTGAGCAGTTCTTC. Translated, it gives CASSQPETSGRGSEQFF.

This chain joins TRBV18 and TRBJ2-3; a possible D gene is TRBD2 (6 bases). Germline V CDR1 and CDR2: KGHSH, LQKENI. Trimming took off 4 bases at V and 0 bases at J, with 11 bases between the two ends. This CDR3 has 15 amino acids. CDR3 protein: CASSRGTGSTDTQYF. The CDR3, as DNA: TGTGCCAGCTCACGCGGGACTGGTAGCACAGATACGCAGTATTTT.

V is TRBV7-9 and J is TRBJ2-1, with 10 bases aligning to TRBD1. After removal of 4 bases from V and 7 bases from J, the junction contained 13 bases not matched to a gene. This CDR3 region has 17 residues. The germline CDR1 and CDR2 sequences are SEHNR and FQNEAQ (reference sequence). CDR3: CASSSTYRDRGVNEQFF. CDR3 bases: TGTGCCAGCAGCTCCACGTACCGGGACAGGGGAGTTAATGAGCAGTTCTTC. Supplemented by reference TRBV7-9 and TRBJ2-1, the full variable domain reads DTGVSQNPRHKITKRGQNVTFRCDPISEHNRLYWYRQTLGQGPEFLTYFQNEAQLEKSRLLSDRFSAERPKGSFSTLEIQRTEQGDSAMYLCASSSTYRDRGVNEQFFGPGTRLTVL.

The chain is built from TRBV2 and TRBJ2-3, with D hard to call. Germline V gives CDR1 SNHLY, CDR2 FYNNEI. Trimming removed 8 bases from V and 0 bases from J, with 9 bases in between. The CDR3 has 13 amino acids. This chain's CDR3 is CASARRSTDTQYF. CDR3 in DNA: TGTGCCAGCGCTAGGCGGAGCACAGATACGCAGTATTTT.

Only a few counts were recorded for this clonotype. This chain connects TRBV12-3 or TRBV12-4 to TRBJ1-2, with 7 bases identical to TRBD1. The CDR3 totals 15 residues. J gave up 4 bases and V 1 base, and 6 bases lay outside the gene matches. The CDR3 region is CASSLGDRASYGYTF. The CDR3 nucleotides read TGTGCCAGCAGTTTAGGCGACAGGGCCTCCTATGGCTACACCTTC.

The chain combines TRBV2 with TRBJ2-1, with D possibly being TRBD2 (5 bases). Germline CDR1 SNHLY, CDR2 FYNNEI. V was pared by 7 bases and J by 4 bases, with 8 bases between. The CDR3 consists of 12 residues. CDR3 nucleotide sequence: TGTGCCAGCAAGCGGAATTACAATGAGCAGTTCTTC. It codes for CASKRNYNEQFF.

This clonotype has a count of ten or more. The chain carries TRBV10-3 and TRBJ2-3; D not resolved. From germline, CDR1 is ENHRY and CDR2 SYGVKD. The V and J ends lost 0 bases and 2 bases respectively, with 9 bases between them. CDR3 length equals 15 residues. This chain's CDR3 is CAISESFRATDTQYF. CDR3 coding DNA: TGTGCCATCAGTGAGTCATTTAGGGCCACAGATACGCAGTATTTT.

In its sample, this clonotype was seen a few times. The chain is built from TRBV9 and TRBJ2-7; 12 nucleotides match TRBD2. CDR3 length: 14 residues. Per germline, CDR1 SGDLS and CDR2 YYNGEE. Trimming cost V 2 bases and J 7 bases; bases outside gene matches: 4. DNA of the CDR3: TGTGCCAGCAGCGTGACTAGCGGGGGTGGGGAGCAGTACTTC. Its protein product is CASSVTSGGGEQYF.

The chain combines TRBV6-2 or TRBV6-3 with TRBJ2-1; possibly TRBD1 or TRBD2 for D (5 bases each). The length of the CDR3 is 15 residues. Per germline, CDR1 MNHEY and CDR2 SVGEGT. V was cut by 6 bases and J by 6 bases, with 18 bases left in between. This chain's CDR3 is CASRKHGRDGNEQFF. The CDR3, as DNA: TGTGCCAGCAGAAAGCACGGACGGGACGGCAATGAGCAGTTCTTC.

This clonotype was seen a few times. The CDR3 nucleotides read TGTGCCAGCAGTCCCCGGACAGGGGGCCGCCTGCACACTGAAGCTTTCTTT. This translates into CASSPRTGGRLHTEAFF. This chain links TRBV6-1 with TRBJ1-1; 11 bases line up with TRBD1. Germline CDR1 and CDR2: MNHNS and SASEGT. The CDR3 length is 17 residues. The junction had 11 bases not matched to a gene; V was cut back by 5 bases and J by 3 bases.

CDR3 amino acids: CATSDLETGGSYGYTF. The CDR3 DNA is TGTGCCACCAGTGATTTGGAAACAGGGGGTAGCTATGGCTACACCTTC. The chain couples TRBV24-1 to TRBJ1-2; 8 bases match TRBD1. V lost 0 bases and J lost 4; bases outside the gene matches: 6. The CDR3 is 16 amino acids. Germline values: CDR1 KGHDR, CDR2 SFDVKD.

This chain connects TRBV15 to TRBJ2-7; 8 bases are a match to TRBD2. V was clipped by 5 bases and J by 0 bases; unmatched bases: 15. The CDR3 sequence is 18 residues long. Germline CDR1 is LNHNV and CDR2 is YYDKDF (reference sequence). The CDR3 loop reads CATSGIAGPLGGSYEQYF. CDR3 sequence (DNA): TGTGCCACCAGCGGAATAGCGGGGCCCCTCGGGGGCTCCTACGAGCAGTACTTC.

The chain couples TRBV6-1 to TRBJ2-1; possibly TRBD1 or TRBD2 for D (7 bases each). Trimming removed 7 bases at V and 1 base at J, with 20 bases between. There are 17 residues in the CDR3. The germline gives CDR1 MNHNS, CDR2 SASEGT. CDR3 sequence: CASNRFQGEGSYNEQFF. The CDR3 coding sequence is TGTGCCAGCAATCGATTCCAGGGGGAGGGATCCTACAATGAGCAGTTCTTC.